The sequence of this T cell receptor (beta chain) was determined in a study of blood T cell repertoires in COVID-19. Background on the study: The analysed material was cDNA or gDNA that came from T cells, B-cell-depleted T cells, or PBMCs.

The CDR3 spans 18 residues. Germline V CDR1 and CDR2: MGHRA, YSYEKL. Trimming stripped 2 bases from V and 4 bases from J, with 21 bases between. How the authors handled the data: Amplified reference gene primers provided the basis for estimating nucleated cell counts. Data came from immunoSEQ multiplex PCR; TCRdb stores just in-frame clones and leaves some out. Clone size and the V and J calls come from that table; the DNA yielded D and trimming. The sample yields around 700,000 clones, 90% seen once. The TCR was taken from a woman between 18 and 29 years old with acute or convalescent COVID-19. The sequenced material came from peripheral blood. The rearrangement links TRBV4-1 to TRBJ1-3; maybe TRBD1 (6 bases). CDR3 nucleotides: TGCGCCAGCAGCCAAACCCTAGTAACAGGGACGGGGGGAAACACCATATATTTT. Amino acid sequence: CASSQTLVTGTGGNTIYF.